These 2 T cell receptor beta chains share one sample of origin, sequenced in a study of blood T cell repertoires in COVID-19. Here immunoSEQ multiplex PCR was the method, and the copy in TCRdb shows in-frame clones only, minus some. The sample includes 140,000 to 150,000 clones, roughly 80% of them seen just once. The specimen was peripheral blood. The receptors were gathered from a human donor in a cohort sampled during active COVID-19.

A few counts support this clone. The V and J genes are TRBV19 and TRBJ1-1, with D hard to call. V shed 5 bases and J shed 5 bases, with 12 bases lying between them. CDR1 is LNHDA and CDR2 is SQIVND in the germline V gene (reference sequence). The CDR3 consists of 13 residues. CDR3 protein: CASSGPRRTEAFF. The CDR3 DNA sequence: TGTGCCAGTAGTGGGCCTCGAAGGACTGAAGCTTTCTTT.

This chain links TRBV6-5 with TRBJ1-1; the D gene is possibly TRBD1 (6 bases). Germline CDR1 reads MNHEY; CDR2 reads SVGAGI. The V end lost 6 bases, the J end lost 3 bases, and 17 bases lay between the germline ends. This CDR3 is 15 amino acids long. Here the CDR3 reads CASSLRGRVDTEAFF. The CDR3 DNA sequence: TGTGCCAGCAGCCTAAGGGGGAGAGTGGACACTGAAGCTTTCTTT.